This TCR beta chain came from a study of cytomegalovirus exposure and HLA in healthy donors. About the study: Genetic ancestry analysis placed approximately 79% of the 398 donors that were genotyped in the Caucasian-associated cluster.

The V gene end was trimmed by 6 bases and the J gene end by 5 bases; junction bases not matched to a gene: 13. The CDR3 is 16 amino acids. Per germline, CDR1 MDHEN and CDR2 SYDVKM. Points on this clone: Antigen: not known.

Findings and caveats of the study: One variant, a missense change in DCLRE1C, was linked in a later analysis to TCR beta V- and J-gene trimming. Researchers reported that three CMV-associated chains were confirmed in vitro as CMV antigen-specific.

PCR employed 60 Vbeta and 13 Jbeta primers. Clones were read by immunoSEQ multiplex PCR, and TCRdb kept only the in-frame ones, dropping some. The sample yields 80,000 to 95,000 clones, approximately 63% seen once. This chain connects TRBV28 to TRBJ2-3; 8 nucleotides line up with TRBD2. Source material: PBMCs. This TCR was sampled from a woman aged 25 to 45 in good health and CMV-seronegative. The CDR3 nucleotides are TGTGCCAGCAGAGTAAGCGGGAGCGGTGGTATAGATACGCAGTATTTT. Translation gives CASRVSGSGGIDTQYF.